These 28 T cell receptor beta chains originate from one sample sequenced in a study of blood T cell repertoires in COVID-19. The protocol was immunoSEQ multiplex PCR, while the TCRdb copy is restricted to in-frame clones and leaves out a portion. Here the sample spans under 55,000 clones, approximately 85% being singletons. Sample: peripheral blood. All receptors derive from a woman of 80 years or more with acute or convalescent COVID-19.

The gene calls are TRBV10-1 and TRBJ2-5; 8 bases fit TRBD1. CDR1 and CDR2 from the germline V gene are WNHNN and SYGVQD (reference sequence). V lost 6 bases to trimming and J lost 5 bases; unmatched junction nucleotides: 5. The CDR3 spans 13 residues. The CDR3 loop is CASSPGGKETQYF. CDR3 DNA sequence: TGCGCCAGCAGCCCAGGGGGCAAGGAGACCCAGTACTTC.

This rearrangement joins TRBV19 to TRBJ2-1, with TRBD2 identical over 12 bases. V was pared by 6 bases and J by 9 bases, with 9 bases of the junction left unmatched. Germline CDR1 LNHDA, CDR2 SQIVND (reference sequence). The CDR3 spans 15 residues. The CDR3 reads CASSTTSGRISEQFF. The DNA of the CDR3 is TGTGCCAGTAGCACTACTAGCGGGAGGATAAGTGAGCAGTTCTTC.

This clone was seen only a few times. V and J are TRBV3-1 (or the pseudogene TRBV3-2) and TRBJ1-6; 7 bases map to TRBD1. The V and J ends lost 0 bases and 10 bases, in that order; junction bases with no gene match: 9. This CDR3 has 16 residues. CDR1 is LGHDT, CDR2 YNNKEL, per germline (reference sequence). The CDR3 sequence is CASSQEDNRGSSPLHF. DNA of the CDR3: TGTGCCAGCAGCCAAGAAGATAACAGGGGCTCGTCACCCCTCCACTTT.

This rearrangement joins TRBV18 to TRBJ2-7; 11 positions agree with TRBD2. Germline V gene data show CDR1 as KGHSH and CDR2 as LQKENI. V gave up 4 bases and J gave up 2 bases; unmatched junction bases: 4. The CDR3 has 15 residues. The CDR3 is CASSLGTSGTYEQYF. CDR3 DNA sequence: TGTGCCAGCTCACTCGGGACTAGCGGAACCTACGAGCAGTACTTC.

This clone has more than one count but fewer than ten. The chain couples TRBV30 to TRBJ2-7, with 10 nucleotides matching TRBD1. The ends lost 6 bases at V and 4 bases at J; junction bases unmatched: 9. The CDR3 has 14 amino acids. Per the germline V gene, CDR1 is GTSNPN and CDR2 is SVGIG (reference sequence). The CDR3 coding sequence is TGTGCCTGTCACCCCGGGGACAGGGGTTACGAGCAGTACTTC. This gives the protein CACHPGDRGYEQYF.

The DNA for the CDR3 is TGTGCCAGCGGGTTGGCGGGAGCCGGGTACAATGAGCAGTTCTTC. The encoded protein is CASGLAGAGYNEQFF. The chain employs TRBV6-5 and TRBJ2-1, with 7 bases identical to TRBD2. Germline assignment: CDR1 MNHEY and CDR2 SVGAGI. The CDR3 has 15 residues. J lost 4 bases, V lost 8 bases, and 11 bases had no gene match.

This clone was observed a handful of times. The chain has TRBV6-1 and TRBJ2-1, with 7 bases that match TRBD2. The CDR3 covers 14 residues. CDR1 and CDR2 from the germline V gene are MNHNS and SASEGT. V was clipped by 3 bases and J by 11 bases; unmatched bases: 10. The CDR3 DNA is TGTGCCAGCAGTGAGGGGGGAAGGGAGGGCCAGCAGTTCTTC. Translating it yields CASSEGGREGQQFF.

The V and J genes are TRBV2 and TRBJ2-3; TRBD2 aligns across 10 bases. Germline lookup yields CDR1 SNHLY and CDR2 FYNNEI. J was trimmed by 4 bases and V by 6 bases; bases with no gene match: 13. The CDR3 totals 17 residues. The CDR3 loop reads CASRALWASGRSDTQYF. The DNA for the CDR3 is TGTGCCAGCAGGGCCCTCTGGGCTAGCGGGAGATCAGATACGCAGTATTTT.

The CDR3 DNA reads TGTGCCTCAAAACTCCGACTAGCGGGGGGTGGTGAGCAGTTCTTC. Encoded protein: CASKLRLAGGGEQFF. This chain links TRBV28 with TRBJ2-1, with 13 bases fitting TRBD2. With 11 bases clipped from V and 9 bases from J, the junction kept 13 bases outside the gene matches. The CDR3 has 15 residues. Germline CDR1 MDHEN, CDR2 SYDVKM.

The chain employs TRBV2 and TRBJ2-7, with D perhaps matching TRBD2 (6 bases). The germline V gene encodes CDR1 SNHLY and CDR2 FYNNEI. The CDR3 is made up of 12 amino acids. Trimming stripped 8 bases from V and 0 bases from J, with 8 bases between. In nucleotides, the CDR3 is TGTGCCAGCGAGCGGGTCTCCTACGAGCAGTACTTC. Translation: CASERVSYEQYF.

V is TRBV23-1 and J is TRBJ1-4; TRBD1 is a possible D gene (6 bases). TRBV23-1 counts as an open reading frame of uncertain function. With 2 bases removed from V and 6 bases from J, the gap between germline ends came to 10 bases. CDR3 length: 14 residues. Written as DNA, the CDR3 is TGCGCCAGCAGTCAACGACAGGCTCATGAAAAACTGTTTTTT. Amino acid sequence: CASSQRQAHEKLFF.

This sequence joins TRBV5-1 and TRBJ2-1, with TRBD1 identical over 8 bases. V shed 0 bases and J 9 bases; nucleotides not matched to a gene: 8. The length of the CDR3 is 15 residues. Germline V gene lookup returns CDR1 SGHRS and CDR2 YFSETQ. In nucleotides, the CDR3 is TGCGCCAGCAGCTTGGTGGGACAGGTTTCGGGTGAGCAGTTCTTC. It specifies CASSLVGQVSGEQFF.

This clone was counted a single time. The sample contains more than one DNA sequence encoding this CDR3. The chain couples TRBV19 to TRBJ1-6; D is uncertain. V gave up 0 bases and J gave up 6 bases, with 9 bases separating them. Looked up from germline, CDR1 is LNHDA and CDR2 is SQIVND (reference sequence). This CDR3 has 15 amino acids. The CDR3 sequence is CASSIDGGPNSPLHF. The CDR3, as DNA: TGTGCCAGTAGTATAGACGGCGGCCCTAATTCACCCCTCCACTTT.

This chain joins TRBV10-3 and TRBJ2-3; 11 bases align to TRBD2. Germline-derived CDR1 and CDR2 are ENHRY and SYGVKD. The CDR3 has 14 residues. V lost 6 bases to trimming and J lost 4 bases; unmatched junction nucleotides: 3. Here the CDR3 DNA reads TGTGCCATCAGACTTAGCGGGAGGGCAGATACGCAGTATTTT. It yields the protein CAIRLSGRADTQYF.

The CDR3 sequence is CASSLRGNTEAFF. The CDR3 region has the DNA TGTGCCAGCAGTTTAAGGGGGAACACTGAAGCTTTCTTT. J is TRBJ1-1 and V is TRBV28; tentatively, D is TRBD1 (5 bases). V lost 2 bases and J 1 base, leaving 5 bases between the germline ends. Germline loops: CDR1 MDHEN, CDR2 SYDVKM. The CDR3 consists of 13 residues.

Remarks on this clone: This same CDR3 is encoded by further DNA sequences in the sample. The rearrangement links TRBV7-2 to TRBJ1-2; 10 bases are shared with TRBD1. Losses at the gene ends were 5 bases for V and 5 bases for J; bases not matched to a gene: 5. CDR1 and CDR2 from the germline V gene are SGHTA and FQGNSA. The CDR3 is made up of 14 amino acids. This CDR3 reads CASSLDRGPYGYTF. The DNA of the CDR3 is TGTGCCAGCAGCCTCGACAGGGGGCCATATGGCTACACCTTC.

The chain uses TRBV25-1 and TRBJ2-1; D unclear. Germline V CDR1 and CDR2: MGHDK, SYGVNS. The V end was cut by 2 bases, the J end by 8 bases, with 13 bases between. The CDR3 covers 14 residues. CDR3 in DNA: TGTGCCAGCAGTGAAGTTGGTAGCCTTTATGAGCAGTTCTTC. This codes for CASSEVGSLYEQFF.

The chain employs TRBV7-2 and TRBJ2-7; D may be TRBD2 (6 bases). CDR1 and CDR2 from the germline V gene are SGHTA and FQGNSA. V lost 1 base, J lost 3 bases, and 10 bases lay in between. CDR3 length equals 14 residues. This chain's CDR3 is CASSLGGTIYEQYF. The DNA for the CDR3 is TGTGCCAGCAGCTTAGGCGGGACGATCTACGAGCAGTACTTC.

CDR3 residues: CASSTAGARSTGELFF. The CDR3 region has the DNA TGTGCCAGCAGCACAGCGGGAGCTCGCTCTACCGGGGAGCTGTTTTTT. The V call is TRBV5-4, the J call TRBJ2-2, with TRBD2 matching over 8 bases. J was trimmed by 5 bases and V by 4 bases; bases with no gene match: 10. CDR3 length equals 16 residues. Germline lookup yields CDR1 SGHNT and CDR2 YYREEE (reference sequence). The entire variable domain, with the rest obtained from reference TRBV5-4 and TRBJ2-2, is as follows: ETGVTQSPTHLIKTRGQQVTLRCSSQSGHNTVSWYQQALGQGPQFIFQYYREEENGRGNFPPRFSGLQFPNYSSELNVNALELDDSALYLCASSTAGARSTGELFFGEGSRLTVL.

The chain joins TRBV19 to TRBJ2-2, with D perhaps matching TRBD1 (6 bases). The V gene lost 7 bases and the J gene lost 7 bases, with 16 bases spanning the gap. The germline CDR1 and CDR2 sequences are LNHDA and SQIVND (reference sequence). CDR3 size: 14 residues. Written as DNA, the CDR3 is TGTGCCAGTAAATATACAGGGTTGGGCGGGGAGCTGTTTTTT. Its translation: CASKYTGLGGELFF.

The chain uses TRBV28 and TRBJ1-6; 7 nucleotides align to TRBD1. V shed 8 bases, J shed 7 bases, and the junction held 5 bases outside the gene matches. Germline CDR1 and CDR2: MDHEN and SYDVKM. The CDR3 sequence is 13 residues long. CDR3 sequence: CASDGTANSPLHF. The CDR3 nucleotides read TGTGCCAGCGACGGGACAGCCAATTCACCCCTCCACTTT.

This clone has only a few counts. The chain is built from TRBV7-9 and TRBJ1-5, with TRBD1 identical over 9 bases. The ends lost 4 bases at V and 7 bases at J; junction bases unmatched: 11. The CDR3 has 16 residues. Germline CDR1 reads SEHNR; CDR2 reads FQNEAQ (reference sequence). The CDR3 sequence: CASSSHRDRARQPQHF. In DNA, the CDR3 is TGTGCCAGCAGCTCCCACCGGGACAGGGCGCGACAGCCCCAGCATTTT.

This chain uses TRBV15 with TRBJ1-4; D gene unclear. Trimming removed 5 bases from V and 7 bases from J, with 20 bases in between. The germline CDR1 and CDR2 sequences are LNHNV and YYDKDF (reference sequence). The CDR3 covers 16 residues. CDR3 sequence: CATSDPSATTVEKLFF. The DNA for the CDR3 is TGTGCCACCAGCGACCCTTCGGCAACTACTGTTGAAAAACTGTTTTTT.

This clone occurred once. The V call is TRBV7-8, the J call TRBJ2-3; perhaps TRBD1 as D (5 bases). Germline CDR1 is SGHVS and CDR2 is FQNEAQ. V lost 1 base to trimming and J lost 4 bases, with 15 bases between them. The CDR3 totals 16 residues. The CDR3 sequence is CASSLEWGVPPDTQYF. CDR3 DNA: TGTGCCAGCAGCTTAGAGTGGGGCGTTCCGCCAGATACGCAGTATTTT.

The rearrangement uses TRBV19 and TRBJ2-1; 12 positions agree with TRBD2. Trimming at V came to 6 bases and at J to 6 bases, leaving 6 bases not matched to a gene. The CDR3 extends over 15 amino acids. Germline lookup yields CDR1 LNHDA and CDR2 SQIVND (reference sequence). The CDR3 DNA sequence: TGTGCCAGTAGCGGTACTAGCGGGAGGCCCAATGAGCAGTTCTTC. Protein product: CASSGTSGRPNEQFF.

The V and J genes are TRBV30 and TRBJ2-7, with D maybe TRBD2 (6 bases). There are 14 residues in the CDR3. The V and J ends lost 0 bases and 6 bases respectively, with 15 bases between them. Germline V gene sequence: CDR1 GTSNPN, CDR2 SVGIG (reference sequence). The CDR3 DNA reads TGTGCCTGGAGTGTACTCGGCGGGACCTCCGAGCAGTACTTC. It is translated as CAWSVLGGTSEQYF.

The chain couples TRBV19 to TRBJ1-1; 7 nucleotides match TRBD1. Germline CDR1 LNHDA, CDR2 SQIVND (reference sequence). The junction had 14 bases not matched to a gene; V was cut back by 10 bases and J by 3 bases. CDR3 length: 15 residues. The DNA of the CDR3 is TGTGCCACTCAAGGGGGCTCCGGGTTGGACACTGAAGCTTTCTTT. It encodes CATQGGSGLDTEAFF.

The chain couples TRBV28 to TRBJ1-2; D is undetermined. Germline lookup yields CDR1 MDHEN and CDR2 SYDVKM. Trimming removed 7 bases at V and 4 bases at J, with 22 bases between. The CDR3 has 16 amino acids. CDR3 sequence reads: CASTGESQDWGYGYTF. Here the CDR3 DNA reads TGTGCCAGCACAGGCGAATCTCAGGACTGGGGCTATGGCTACACCTTC.